Following are 29 T cell receptor beta chains from one sample sequenced in a study of graft-versus-host responses after intestinal transplantation. Only in-frame clones appear in the TCRdb table, and some are missing; sequencing was by immunoSEQ multiplex PCR. The table has tens of thousands of clones, roughly 90% seen once. These receptors have no known antigen. Here the sequenced sample was unstimulated CD8+ T cells sorted from spleen or lymph node cells, taken before transplant. The receptors here all came from a human donor who was the organ donor for an intestinal transplant.

The chain has TRBV5-3 and TRBJ2-6, with 15 positions matching TRBD2. TRBV5-3 is an open reading frame, and its role is uncertain. The CDR3 has 19 residues. The ends lost 3 bases at V and 0 bases at J; junction bases unmatched: 4. The CDR3 nucleotides are TGTGCCAGAAGCTCCGGGACTAGCGGGAGGTTCTCTGGGGCCAACGTCCTGACTTTC. Translation gives CARSSGTSGRFSGANVLTF.

The V call is TRBV7-8, the J call TRBJ2-1, with TRBD2 matching over 9 bases. J was trimmed by 6 bases and V by 1 base; bases with no gene match: 19. CDR3 length: 20 residues. The germline CDR1 and CDR2 sequences are SGHVS and FQNEAQ. The DNA for the CDR3 is TGTGCCAGCAGCTTAGAAGGCGGCGCGGGAGGGTTATATCGACCCAATGAGCAGTTCTTC. It codes for CASSLEGGAGGLYRPNEQFF.

The CDR3 DNA follows: TGTGCCAGCAGTCGAGCGGGAGGGCTGCCAAATGAGCAGTTCTTC. Encoded protein: CASSRAGGLPNEQFF. The chain has TRBV6-5 and TRBJ2-1; 10 bases are shared with TRBD2. Germline loops: CDR1 MNHEY, CDR2 SVGAGI. The CDR3 has 15 amino acids. J was trimmed by 7 bases and V by 5 bases; bases with no gene match: 8.

The J gene is TRBJ1-2, the V gene TRBV6-6; a possible D gene is TRBD1 (5 bases). This CDR3 is built from 15 residues. Trimming removed 4 bases at V and 4 bases at J, with 16 bases between. Germline CDR1 reads MNHNY; CDR2 reads SVGAGI (reference sequence). The CDR3 DNA reads TGTGCCAGCAGTTTTGGCCTCGGAGGGGTCTATGGCTACACCTTC. This codes for CASSFGLGGVYGYTF.

The chain joins TRBV4-3 to TRBJ2-7, with TRBD2 matching over 8 bases. Looked up from germline, CDR1 is LGHNA and CDR2 is YSLEER. V trimming: 3 bases; J trimming: 4 bases; junction bases outside the gene matches: 5. The CDR3 totals 14 residues. As DNA, the CDR3 is TGCGCCAGCAGCCAGGGATCGGGAGGGTACGAGCAGTACTTC. Amino acid sequence: CASSQGSGGYEQYF.

V usage is TRBV5-5 and J usage is TRBJ2-3, with D perhaps matching TRBD1 (5 bases). V shed 2 bases and J shed 6 bases, with 10 bases lying between them. The CDR3 is 13 residues long. Germline values: CDR1 SGHKS, CDR2 YYEKEE (reference sequence). Written as DNA, the CDR3 is TGTGCCAGCAGCTTCCAGGGCCACGATACGCAGTATTTT. Its translation is CASSFQGHDTQYF.

In this sample, this clone turned up a few times. This chain links TRBV5-1 with TRBJ2-5; 8 bases are shared with TRBD1. CDR1 is SGHRS and CDR2 is YFSETQ in the germline V gene. This CDR3 is built from 15 residues. V gave up 4 bases and J gave up 5 bases; unmatched junction bases: 10. The CDR3 loop reads CASSTYRGEGETQYF. In DNA, the CDR3 is TGCGCCAGCAGCACGTACAGGGGGGAAGGCGAGACCCAGTACTTC.

Details on this clone: The junction does not match germline at one end; this may be a read error. The chain employs TRBV27 and TRBJ2-1, with 7 bases identical to TRBD2. CDR3 size: 15 residues. Per the germline V gene, CDR1 is MNHEY and CDR2 is SMNVEV (reference sequence). Written as DNA, the CDR3 is TGTGCCAGCAGTTTCCTACCTGGGACGGGAGGCCTTGAGCTCTTC. Encoded protein: CASSFLPGTGGLELF.

V usage is TRBV4-3 and J usage is TRBJ1-2; 8 nucleotides agree with TRBD1. The germline CDR1 and CDR2 sequences are LGHNA and YSLEER. V shed 0 bases, J shed 4 bases, and the junction held 4 bases outside the gene matches. The CDR3 runs 15 residues. The DNA for the CDR3 is TGCGCCAGCAGCCAAGACGCAGGGGGCGCCTATGGCTACACCTTC. Protein: CASSQDAGGAYGYTF.

A note on this clone: This sample includes further DNA sequences coding for the same CDR3. The chain employs TRBV9 and TRBJ2-3, with 8 bases matching TRBD2. The trim removed 2 bases at V and 0 bases at J, leaving 2 bases unmatched. Per the germline V gene, CDR1 is SGDLS and CDR2 is YYNGEE. The CDR3 extends over 15 amino acids. The CDR3 loop is CASSVSGTSTDTQYF. The CDR3 nucleotides read TGTGCCAGCAGCGTTAGCGGGACTAGCACAGATACGCAGTATTTT.

This chain connects TRBV11-3 to TRBJ2-1; 9 positions match TRBD2. Germline V CDR1 and CDR2: SGHNT, YENEEA. J lost 5 bases, V lost 4 bases, and 3 bases had no gene match. CDR3 length: 14 amino acids. The CDR3 sequence: CASSSGLANNEQFF. In DNA form, the CDR3 reads TGTGCCAGCAGCTCCGGACTAGCGAACAATGAGCAGTTCTTC.

This clone is medium-sized in the sample. The chain recombines TRBV7-8 with TRBJ2-7; tentatively, D is TRBD2 (6 bases). V shed 10 bases and J shed 1 base, with 20 bases lying between them. CDR1 is SGHVS and CDR2 is FQNEAQ in the germline V gene. The CDR3 extends over 15 amino acids. The CDR3 here is CATPWAGGTSYEQYF. The CDR3 DNA follows: TGTGCCACCCCTTGGGCGGGTGGGACTTCCTACGAGCAGTACTTC.

The chain couples TRBV5-1 to TRBJ2-2; weak D call: TRBD2 (6 bases). Trimming removed 4 bases at V and 3 bases at J, with 10 bases between. CDR1 and CDR2 from the germline V gene are SGHRS and YFSETQ. There are 14 residues in the CDR3. CDR3 region: CASSAGPDTGELFF. The DNA for the CDR3 is TGCGCCAGCAGCGCGGGACCGGACACCGGGGAGCTGTTTTTT.

V usage is TRBV5-4 and J usage is TRBJ2-5; maybe TRBD2 (7 bases). The germline V and J ends were trimmed by 4 bases and 7 bases, with 17 bases remaining between them. The germline CDR1 and CDR2 sequences are SGHNT and YYREEE (reference sequence). The CDR3 is made up of 14 amino acids. The CDR3 nucleotides are TGTGCCAGCAGCCCCATAAGGGGGGGAAGGACCCAGTACTTC. Amino acids: CASSPIRGGRTQYF. Filled out from reference TRBV5-4 and TRBJ2-5, the complete variable domain reads ETGVTQSPTHLIKTRGQQVTLRCSSQSGHNTVSWYQQALGQGPQFIFQYYREEENGRGNFPPRFSGLQFPNYSSELNVNALELDDSALYLCASSPIRGGRTQYFGPGTRLLVL.

V gene TRBV14 combines with J gene TRBJ2-1; D remains unclear. The length of the CDR3 is 14 residues. V dropped 2 bases and J dropped 10 bases, with 15 bases sitting between them. From germline, CDR1 is SGHDN and CDR2 FVKESK. The CDR3 reads CASSQQDRLAEQFF. The CDR3 DNA reads TGTGCCAGCAGCCAACAGGATAGGTTGGCGGAGCAGTTCTTC.

The chain is built from TRBV7-9 and TRBJ1-2, with 11 bases matching TRBD1. The CDR3 contains 14 residues. The junction had 6 bases not matched to a gene; V was cut back by 5 bases and J by 7 bases. Germline CDR1 and CDR2: SEHNR and FQNEAQ (reference sequence). CDR3 sequence: CASSRTGGGGGYTF. CDR3 sequence (DNA): TGTGCCAGCAGCCGGACAGGGGGCGGCGGTGGCTACACCTTC.

This clone was seen a single time. The chain employs TRBV11-2 and TRBJ2-7; the D is unclear. V was shortened by 3 bases and J by 3 bases, with 18 bases between the two germline ends. Looked up from germline, CDR1 is SGHAT and CDR2 is FQNNGV. The CDR3 sequence is 16 residues long. The CDR3 sequence: CASSFFGGVHHYEQYF. CDR3 in DNA: TGTGCCAGCAGCTTTTTCGGCGGAGTCCACCACTACGAGCAGTACTTC.

The chain recombines TRBV6-6 with TRBJ2-7; TRBD2 matches at 7 bases. Germline V gene lookup returns CDR1 MNHNY and CDR2 SVGAGI (reference sequence). Germline trimming cut 6 bases from V and 0 bases from J; bases unmatched to any gene: 8. The CDR3 runs to 15 residues. CDR3 loop: CASRSKTSPSYEQYF. CDR3 nucleotide sequence: TGTGCCAGCAGATCAAAGACTAGCCCCTCCTACGAGCAGTACTTC.

The J gene is TRBJ2-7, the V gene TRBV5-8, with 8 bases aligning to TRBD1. The trim removed 0 bases at V and 7 bases at J, leaving 6 bases unmatched. Germline V gene lookup returns CDR1 SGHTS and CDR2 YDEGEE. The CDR3 consists of 14 residues. CDR3 region: CASSLGGQGREQYF. In nucleotides, the CDR3 is TGTGCCAGCAGCTTGGGAGGACAGGGACGGGAGCAGTACTTC.

J is TRBJ1-2 and V is TRBV29-1, with 7 bases matching TRBD1. This CDR3 has 15 amino acids. CDR1 is SQVTM, CDR2 ANQGSEA, per germline. V was clipped by 4 bases and J by 0 bases; unmatched bases: 8. CDR3 region: CSVVGTVTANYGYTF. CDR3 coding DNA: TGCAGCGTTGTAGGGACAGTAACAGCTAACTATGGCTACACCTTC. Based on the CDR3 plus reference TRBV29-1 and TRBJ1-2, the full variable domain is SAVISQKPSRDICQRGTSLTIQCQVDSQVTMMFWYRQQPGQSLTLIATANQGSEATYESGFVIDKFPISRPNLTFSTLTVSNMSPEDSSIYLCSVVGTVTANYGYTFGSGTRLTVV.

The gene calls are TRBV5-4 and TRBJ1-3; D gene ambiguous. Per germline, CDR1 SGHNT and CDR2 YYREEE (reference sequence). The CDR3 sequence is 16 residues long. Trimming left V 4 bases short and J 0 bases short, with 14 bases between. The CDR3: CASSPDEAYSGNTIYF. The CDR3 bases are TGTGCCAGCAGCCCCGACGAGGCCTACTCTGGAAACACCATATATTTT.

V and J are TRBV19 and TRBJ2-3, with a weak D call TRBD2 (6 bases). This CDR3 comprises 17 residues. CDR1 LNHDA and CDR2 SQIVND come from the germline V gene (reference sequence). V dropped 4 bases and J dropped 6 bases, with 23 bases sitting between them. CDR3 coding DNA: TGTGCCAGTAGTACATCTAATCTAGGAGGGGTTCGGGATACGCAGTATTTT. Its translation: CASSTSNLGGVRDTQYF.

Concerning this clone: This same CDR3 is encoded by further DNA sequences in the sample. This rearrangement joins TRBV13 to TRBJ1-2, with TRBD1 identical over 11 bases. Germline trimming cut 4 bases from V and 5 bases from J; bases unmatched to any gene: 3. This CDR3 region has 14 residues. Germline CDR1 PRHDT, CDR2 FYEKMQ (reference sequence). CDR3 sequence (DNA): TGTGCCAGCAGCTCAGGGACAGGGGGTTATGGCTACACCTTC. It yields the protein CASSSGTGGYGYTF.

The chain links TRBV2 to TRBJ1-5; D ambiguous. Trimming took 4 bases from V and 0 from J, leaving 13 bases between them. Germline CDR1 reads SNHLY; CDR2 reads FYNNEI. CDR3 length: 16 amino acids. This chain's CDR3 is CASSGEDFYSNQPQHF. CDR3 nucleotides: TGTGCCAGCAGTGGTGAGGACTTCTATAGCAATCAGCCCCAGCATTTT.

This chain joins TRBV23-1 and TRBJ1-1, with TRBD1 matching 8 bases. TRBV23-1 is classed as an ORF, of uncertain function. With V trimmed by 2 bases and J by 7 bases, 9 bases remained unmatched. The CDR3 loop spans 15 amino acids. CDR3 nucleotides: TGCGCCAGCAGTCAAGGGACAGGAGATCAGAGTGAAGCTTTCTTT. Its protein product is CASSQGTGDQSEAFF.

The CDR3 sequence is CAISDPTTGRGNTGELFF. DNA of the CDR3: TGTGCCATCAGTGACCCCACGACAGGGCGGGGGAACACCGGGGAGCTGTTTTTT. V is TRBV10-3 and J is TRBJ2-2, with TRBD1 as a possible D gene (7 bases). The CDR3 length is 18 residues. Germline values: CDR1 ENHRY, CDR2 SYGVKD. V was pared by 3 bases and J by 1 base, with 18 bases between.

The chain joins TRBV2 to TRBJ2-5, with TRBD2 identical over 9 bases. The V gene's germline CDR1 is SNHLY and CDR2 FYNNEI. Trimming cost V 11 bases and J 2 bases; bases outside gene matches: 6. The CDR3 extends over 13 amino acids. The DNA of the CDR3 is TGTGCCGCTAGCGGGGTGGAGCAAGAGACCCAGTACTTC. This encodes CAASGVEQETQYF. Complete variable domain (other parts from reference TRBV2 and TRBJ2-5): EPEVTQTPSHQVTQMGQEVILRCVPISNHLYFYWYRQILGQKVEFLVSFYNNEISEKSEIFDDQFSVERPDGSNFTLKIRSTKLEDSAMYFCAASGVEQETQYFGPGTRLLVL.

The sample holds one count of this clone. This sequence joins TRBV6-5 and TRBJ2-1, with D possibly matching TRBD1 (5 bases). The CDR3 extends over 14 amino acids. With 2 bases removed from V and 3 bases from J, the gap between germline ends came to 8 bases. The germline CDR1 and CDR2 sequences are MNHEY and SVGAGI. CDR3 protein: CASSYLDSYNEQFF. Here the CDR3 DNA reads TGTGCCAGCAGTTACCTAGACAGCTACAATGAGCAGTTCTTC.

The chain combines TRBV2 with TRBJ2-2; TRBD2 matches 8 bases. V was clipped by 3 bases and J by 2 bases; unmatched bases: 8. Germline CDR1 SNHLY, CDR2 FYNNEI. The length of the CDR3 is 17 residues. CDR3 nucleotide sequence: TGTGCCAGCAGTGAGGAATGGCGGGAGGTAAACACCGGGGAGCTGTTTTTT. Amino acid sequence: CASSEEWREVNTGELFF.